The rows below give T cell receptor beta chains drawn from one sample of a study of blood T cell repertoires in COVID-19. Data came from immunoSEQ multiplex PCR; TCRdb stores just in-frame clones and leaves some out. Of some 400,000 clones in the sample, 85% to 90% were seen once. Sequencing was performed on PBMCs or T cells enriched from blood (not recorded which). The receptors shown here come from a woman younger than 45 who had recovered from COVID-19. The CDR3 runs from the conserved cysteine through the conserved F or W. A D gene is named only where the DNA matches it firmly. Clone size, where shown, is once, few, many, or a class for clones that have expanded.

v_call: TRBV2; j_call: TRBJ1-4; clone_size: NA; d_call: NA; cdr3_aa: CASSPEGLGEKLFF; cdr3_nt: TGTGCCAGCAGCCCAGAGGGATTGGGCGAAAAACTGTTTTTT
v_call: TRBV27; j_call: TRBJ1-1; clone_size: NA; d_call: NA; cdr3_aa: CASSRAGNENTEAFF; cdr3_nt: TGTGCCAGCAGTCGAGCGGGGAATGAGAACACTGAAGCTTTCTTT
v_call: TRBV30; j_call: TRBJ1-2; clone_size: NA; d_call: NA; cdr3_aa: CAWKQITGIGGYTF; cdr3_nt: TGTGCCTGGAAACAAATTACAGGGATAGGTGGCTACACCTTC
v_call: TRBV15; j_call: TRBJ2-3; clone_size: NA; d_call: NA; cdr3_aa: CATSSQAFSTDTQYF; cdr3_nt: TGTGCCACCAGCAGCCAAGCGTTTAGCACAGATACGCAGTATTTT
v_call: TRBV7-9; j_call: TRBJ1-1; clone_size: NA; d_call: TRBD1; cdr3_aa: CASSLPTGEATEAFF; cdr3_nt: TGTGCCAGCAGCCTCCCGACAGGGGAGGCCACTGAAGCTTTCTTT
v_call: TRBV5-4; j_call: TRBJ2-1; clone_size: few; d_call: NA; cdr3_aa: CASSLRDTWGNEQFF; cdr3_nt: TGTGCCAGCAGCCTCCGGGACACCTGGGGAAATGAGCAGTTCTTC
v_call: TRBV5-6; j_call: TRBJ1-5; clone_size: NA; d_call: TRBD1; cdr3_aa: CASSLSLGQNQPQHF; cdr3_nt: TGTGCCAGCAGCTTGTCGTTGGGACAGAATCAGCCCCAGCATTTT
v_call: TRBV4-1; j_call: TRBJ1-5; clone_size: NA; d_call: NA; cdr3_aa: CASSQVTGYNQPQHF; cdr3_nt: TGCGCCAGCAGCCAAGTTACAGGGTACAATCAGCCCCAGCATTTT
v_call: TRBV7-9; j_call: TRBJ2-1; clone_size: NA; d_call: NA; cdr3_aa: CASSAYREPYNEQFF; cdr3_nt: TGTGCCAGCAGCGCATACAGGGAGCCCTACAATGAGCAGTTCTTC
v_call: TRBV19; j_call: TRBJ2-1; clone_size: NA; d_call: NA; cdr3_aa: CASSIRAAYEQFF; cdr3_nt: TGTGCCAGTAGTATTCGTGCAGCGTACGAGCAGTTCTTC
v_call: TRBV7-2; j_call: TRBJ1-1; clone_size: NA; d_call: TRBD1; cdr3_aa: CASSLIFATQGYTEAFF; cdr3_nt: TGTGCCAGCAGCTTAATTTTTGCGACACAGGGGTACACTGAAGCTTTCTTT
v_call: TRBV5-1; j_call: TRBJ1-1; clone_size: few; d_call: NA; cdr3_aa: CASSLARVNTEAFF; cdr3_nt: TGCGCCAGCAGCTTGGCCCGAGTGAACACTGAAGCTTTCTTT
v_call: TRBV6-2/TRBV6-3; j_call: TRBJ2-7; clone_size: NA; d_call: TRBD2; cdr3_aa: CASSYGPGLALISYEQYF; cdr3_nt: TGTGCCAGCAGTTACGGTCCGGGACTAGCGCTTATTTCCTACGAGCAGTACTTC
v_call: TRBV3-1/TRBV3-2; j_call: TRBJ1-2; clone_size: NA; d_call: TRBD1; cdr3_aa: CASSPGTAYGYTF; cdr3_nt: TGTGCCAGCAGTCCCGGGACAGCCTATGGCTACACCTTC
v_call: TRBV7-2; j_call: TRBJ2-5; clone_size: NA; d_call: TRBD2; cdr3_aa: CASSSRGGVAETQYF; cdr3_nt: TGTGCCAGCAGCTCCCGGGGGGGTGTGGCAGAGACCCAGTACTTC
v_call: TRBV24-1; j_call: TRBJ1-2; clone_size: NA; d_call: TRBD1; cdr3_aa: CAIQRTGGYGYTF; cdr3_nt: TGTGCCATACAAAGGACAGGGGGATATGGCTACACCTTC
v_call: TRBV2; j_call: TRBJ2-4; clone_size: NA; d_call: TRBD1; cdr3_aa: CASSGQGSKNIQYF; cdr3_nt: TGTGCCAGCAGTGGACAGGGTTCCAAAAACATTCAGTACTTC
v_call: TRBV30; j_call: TRBJ2-1; clone_size: NA; d_call: NA; cdr3_aa: CAWVPNRRGDYNEQFF; cdr3_nt: TGTGCCTGGGTCCCAAATCGGAGGGGAGACTACAATGAGCAGTTCTTC
v_call: TRBV19; j_call: TRBJ1-6; clone_size: once; d_call: TRBD1; cdr3_aa: CASSTLTGTANSPLHF; cdr3_nt: TGTGCCAGTAGTACCTTAACCGGGACAGCCAATTCACCCCTCCACTTT
v_call: TRBV2; j_call: TRBJ2-1; clone_size: NA; d_call: TRBD2; cdr3_aa: CASSRLAVPPYNEQFF; cdr3_nt: TGTGCCAGCAGTCGACTAGCGGTCCCTCCCTACAATGAGCAGTTCTTC
v_call: TRBV2; j_call: TRBJ1-3; clone_size: NA; d_call: NA; cdr3_aa: CASRYSGNTIYF; cdr3_nt: TGTGCCAGCAGATACTCTGGAAACACCATATATTTT
v_call: TRBV5-6; j_call: TRBJ2-7; clone_size: NA; d_call: NA; cdr3_aa: CASSFERSLSEQYF; cdr3_nt: TGTGCCAGCAGCTTTGAGAGATCCCTCTCCGAGCAGTACTTC
v_call: TRBV4-3; j_call: TRBJ1-2; clone_size: NA; d_call: NA; cdr3_aa: CASSQAIQGHYGYTF; cdr3_nt: TGCGCCAGCAGCCAAGCCATTCAGGGGCACTATGGCTACACCTTC
v_call: TRBV30; j_call: TRBJ1-2; clone_size: NA; d_call: TRBD1; cdr3_aa: CAWSVRQGARYGYTF; cdr3_nt: TGTGCCTGGAGTGTACGGCAGGGGGCCCGATATGGCTACACCTTC
v_call: TRBV3-1/TRBV3-2; j_call: TRBJ1-6; clone_size: once; d_call: NA; cdr3_aa: CASSRLQGSVDNSPLHF; cdr3_nt: TGTGCCAGCAGCCGATTACAGGGATCCGTCGATAATTCACCCCTCCACTTT
v_call: TRBV18; j_call: TRBJ1-6; clone_size: NA; d_call: NA; cdr3_aa: CASSPQGQGNSPLHF; cdr3_nt: TGTGCCAGCTCACCTCAGGGACAAGGCAATTCACCCCTCCACTTT
v_call: TRBV5-1; j_call: TRBJ1-1; clone_size: NA; d_call: NA; cdr3_aa: CASSLRGPDEAFF; cdr3_nt: TGCGCCAGCAGCTTACGCGGGCCGGATGAAGCTTTCTTT
v_call: TRBV5-1; j_call: TRBJ1-4; clone_size: NA; d_call: TRBD1; cdr3_aa: CASSEGTGNMKLFF; cdr3_nt: TGCGCCAGCAGCGAGGGGACAGGGAATATGAAACTGTTTTTT
v_call: TRBV5-4; j_call: TRBJ1-5; clone_size: NA; d_call: TRBD1; cdr3_aa: CASSLWQGAASNQPQHF; cdr3_nt: TGTGCCAGCAGCTTGTGGCAGGGGGCGGCTAGCAATCAGCCCCAGCATTTT
v_call: TRBV3-1/TRBV3-2; j_call: TRBJ1-5; clone_size: NA; d_call: NA; cdr3_aa: CASSHYSNQPQHF; cdr3_nt: TGTGCCAGCAGCCACTACAGCAATCAGCCCCAGCATTTT
v_call: TRBV9; j_call: TRBJ1-3; clone_size: NA; d_call: NA; cdr3_aa: CASSGNRVQGGNTIYF; cdr3_nt: TGTGCCAGCAGCGGGAACAGGGTTCAAGGTGGAAACACCATATATTTT
v_call: TRBV18; j_call: TRBJ2-7; clone_size: NA; d_call: TRBD2; cdr3_aa: CASSPGTSAYEQYF; cdr3_nt: TGTGCCAGCTCACCGGGGACTAGTGCCTACGAGCAGTACTTC
v_call: TRBV5-6; j_call: TRBJ1-1; clone_size: NA; d_call: NA; cdr3_aa: CASSFLIVTGNTEAFF; cdr3_nt: TGTGCCAGCAGCTTTTTGATCGTGACGGGGAACACTGAAGCTTTCTTT
v_call: TRBV27; j_call: TRBJ2-7; clone_size: NA; d_call: NA; cdr3_aa: CASSLFAGSYEQYF; cdr3_nt: TGTGCCAGCAGTTTATTTGCAGGATCTTACGAGCAGTACTTC
v_call: TRBV6-2/TRBV6-3; j_call: TRBJ2-1; clone_size: once; d_call: NA; cdr3_aa: CASSSQSYNEQFF; cdr3_nt: TGTGCCAGCAGTTCCCAGTCCTACAATGAGCAGTTCTTC
v_call: TRBV10-3; j_call: TRBJ1-3; clone_size: NA; d_call: NA; cdr3_aa: CATTWGGSRSGNTIYF; cdr3_nt: TGTGCCACTACTTGGGGGGGTTCCCGTTCTGGAAACACCATATATTTT
v_call: TRBV5-1; j_call: TRBJ2-7; clone_size: NA; d_call: TRBD1; cdr3_aa: CASSFLVHPGGSYEQYF; cdr3_nt: TGCGCCAGCAGCTTCTTGGTTCACCCAGGGGGCTCCTACGAGCAGTACTTC
v_call: TRBV7-9; j_call: TRBJ2-1; clone_size: NA; d_call: TRBD2; cdr3_aa: CASSFQTSGRVEQFF; cdr3_nt: TGTGCCAGCAGCTTCCAAACTAGCGGGAGGGTCGAGCAGTTCTTC
v_call: TRBV29-1; j_call: TRBJ2-2; clone_size: NA; d_call: TRBD1; cdr3_aa: CSARTGGTGELFF; cdr3_nt: TGCAGCGCTAGGACAGGGGGCACCGGGGAGCTGTTTTTT
v_call: TRBV4-1; j_call: TRBJ2-1; clone_size: NA; d_call: NA; cdr3_aa: CASSLRAGEQFF; cdr3_nt: TGCGCCAGCAGCCTACGGGCAGGGGAGCAGTTCTTC
v_call: TRBV2; j_call: TRBJ1-5; clone_size: NA; d_call: NA; cdr3_aa: CASAGGEIQPQHF; cdr3_nt: TGTGCCAGTGCGGGGGGGGAGATCCAGCCCCAGCATTTT